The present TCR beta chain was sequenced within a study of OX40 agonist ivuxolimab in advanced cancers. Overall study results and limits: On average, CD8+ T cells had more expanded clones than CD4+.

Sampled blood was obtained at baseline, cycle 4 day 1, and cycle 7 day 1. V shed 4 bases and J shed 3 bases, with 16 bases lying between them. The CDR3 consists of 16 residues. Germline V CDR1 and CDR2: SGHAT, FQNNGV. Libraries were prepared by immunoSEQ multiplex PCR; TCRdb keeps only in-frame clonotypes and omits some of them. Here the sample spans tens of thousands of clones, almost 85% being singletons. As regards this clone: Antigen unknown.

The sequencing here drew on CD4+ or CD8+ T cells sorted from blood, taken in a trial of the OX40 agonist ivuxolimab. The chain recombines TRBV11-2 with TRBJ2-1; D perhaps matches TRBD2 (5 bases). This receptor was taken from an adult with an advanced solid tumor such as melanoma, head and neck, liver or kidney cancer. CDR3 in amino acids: CASSSGRELGYNEQFF. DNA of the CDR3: TGTGCCAGCAGCTCGGGTAGGGAGTTAGGCTACAATGAGCAGTTCTTC.